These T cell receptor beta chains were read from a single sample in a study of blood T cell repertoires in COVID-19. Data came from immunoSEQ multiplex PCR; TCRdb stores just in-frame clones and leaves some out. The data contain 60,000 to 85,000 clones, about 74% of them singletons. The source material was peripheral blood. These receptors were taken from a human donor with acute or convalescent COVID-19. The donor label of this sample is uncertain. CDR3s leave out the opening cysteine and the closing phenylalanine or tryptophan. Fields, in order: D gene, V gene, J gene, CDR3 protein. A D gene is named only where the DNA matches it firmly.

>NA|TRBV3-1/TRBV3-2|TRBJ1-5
ASSQERVRGSNQPQH
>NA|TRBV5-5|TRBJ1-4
ASSLVSGGNEKLF
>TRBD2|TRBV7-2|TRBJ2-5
ASSSLPGLAGVETQY
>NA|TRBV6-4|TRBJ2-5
ASSVVGGETQY
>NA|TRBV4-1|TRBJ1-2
ASSQEGAQGYGYT
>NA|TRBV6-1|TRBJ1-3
ASRPPEADTIY
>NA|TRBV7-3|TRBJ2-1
ASTPIPGNEQF
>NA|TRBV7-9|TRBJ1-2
ASSFPWTAENYGYT
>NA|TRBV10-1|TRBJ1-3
ASSRQGSGNTIY
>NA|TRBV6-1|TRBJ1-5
ASSEAGGAINQPQH